A selection of T cell receptor beta chains follows, all from one sample in a study of sequential checkpoint blockade in melanoma. The protocol was immunoSEQ multiplex PCR, while the TCRdb copy is restricted to in-frame clones and leaves out a portion. The sample consists of 15,000 to 20,000 clones, 70% of them appearing once. Material: CD8+ T cells sorted from blood (inferred from file names), obtained from a patient given nivolumab and ipilimumab in sequence. These receptor sequences come from a human donor with melanoma. The CDR3 runs from the conserved cysteine through the conserved F or W.

j_gene,v_gene,CDR3aa
TRBJ1-5,TRBV27,CASSFSGMGQPQHF
TRBJ1-2,TRBV6-5,CASRGALGYGYTF
TRBJ1-1,TRBV9,CASSEGGQVRVSTEAFF
TRBJ2-7,TRBV6-6,CASSVSGTSAYEQYF
TRBJ2-1,TRBV11-3,CASSPLDRGPYNEQFF
TRBJ2-3,TRBV28,CASSLESTDTQYF
TRBJ1-5,TRBV6-1,CASSWQNQPQHF
TRBJ2-5,TRBV15,CATSRDRYQETQYF
TRBJ2-5,TRBV9,CASSASGTLQETQYF
TRBJ1-2,TRBV5-6,CASSFFQGAAYGYTF
TRBJ2-7,TRBV5-5,CASSLGPTGVLEVYEQYF